This passage covers 18 T cell receptor beta chains from one sample sequenced in a study of CD8+ T cells in alopecia areata. Sequencing used cDNA as its template, made by extracting RNA and reverse transcribing it. The protocol was immunoSEQ multiplex PCR, while the TCRdb copy is restricted to in-frame clones and leaves out a portion. Among hundreds of thousands of clones, under 70% were seen once, and the ten largest hold 1% to 1.5%. Sequencing used CD4+ T cells sorted from blood, obtained at week 0. Every receptor here comes from a human donor with alopecia areata.

The rearrangement links TRBV27 to TRBJ1-5; possibly TRBD1 for D (6 bases). Trimming removed 6 bases at V and 3 bases at J, with 18 bases between. CDR3 size: 16 residues. Germline V CDR1 and CDR2: MNHEY, SMNVEV (reference sequence). The DNA for the CDR3 is TGTGCCAGCAGACCCCTGGGGAGGGGGGCCAATCAGCCCCAGCATTTT. Protein product: CASRPLGRGANQPQHF.

The rearrangement uses TRBV18 and TRBJ1-3; D is uncertain. Trimming stripped 0 bases from V and 0 bases from J, with 9 bases between. Germline loops: CDR1 KGHSH, CDR2 LQKENI. This CDR3 contains 16 residues. The CDR3, as DNA: TGTGCCAGCTCACCACCGGGCAGTATCTCTGGAAACACCATATATTTT. Its protein is CASSPPGSISGNTIYF.

The sample holds many counts of this clone. The J gene is TRBJ2-1, the V gene TRBV11-2; TRBD2 agrees at 10 bases. This CDR3 comprises 16 residues. Germline CDR1 is SGHAT and CDR2 is FQNNGV. J was trimmed by 5 bases and V by 5 bases; bases with no gene match: 9. The CDR3 reads CASSPTERGGDNEQFF. Here the CDR3 DNA reads TGTGCCAGCAGCCCCACGGAGCGGGGGGGAGACAATGAGCAGTTCTTC.

This chain joins TRBV29-1 and TRBJ1-1, with a possible D match to TRBD1 (6 bases). Trimming pared 5 bases from V and 6 bases from J, leaving 13 bases between. Germline CDR1 reads SQVTM; CDR2 reads ANQGSEA. This CDR3 contains 12 residues. The CDR3 protein is CSVIQGISEAFF. CDR3 in DNA: TGCAGCGTTATACAGGGTATATCTGAAGCTTTCTTT.

V gene TRBV29-1 combines with J gene TRBJ1-5, with TRBD1 matching 7 bases. From germline, CDR1 is SQVTM and CDR2 ANQGSEA. The CDR3 has 14 residues. The trim removed 4 bases at V and 2 bases at J, leaving 5 bases unmatched. In nucleotides, the CDR3 is TGCAGCGTTGTTGCAGGGGGGGGCAATCAGCCCCAGCATTTT. It yields the protein CSVVAGGGNQPQHF.

In DNA, the CDR3 is TGTGCCAGCAGCCCTAGCCCCAATCAGCCCCAGCATTTT. Protein sequence: CASSPSPNQPQHF. The genes are TRBV7-3 and TRBJ1-5; D remains ambiguous. Germline CDR1 is SGHTA and CDR2 is FQGTGA. Trimming cost V 5 bases and J 3 bases, with 8 bases left between them. The CDR3 is made up of 13 amino acids.

This chain connects TRBV4-2 to TRBJ1-1, with 8 nucleotides matching TRBD1. The J segment lost 1 base and the V segment lost 4 bases, leaving 5 bases of the junction unmatched. Germline CDR1 reads LGHNA; CDR2 reads YNFKEQ. The CDR3 spans 15 residues. For the CDR3, the DNA is TGTGCCAGCAGCCCGCGCGACAGGGGGAACACTGAAGCTTTCTTT. Translation gives CASSPRDRGNTEAFF.

The chain combines TRBV5-1 with TRBJ1-1, with D unresolved. The ends were cut back, 0 bases at V and 0 bases at J, with 6 bases in the middle. The CDR3 spans 14 residues. Germline V CDR1 and CDR2: SGHRS, YFSETQ. CDR3 DNA sequence: TGCGCCAGCAGCTTGGAGGTGCTGAACACTGAAGCTTTCTTT. Translating gives CASSLEVLNTEAFF.

This clone has only a few counts. The V and J genes are TRBV6-5 and TRBJ1-2; D remains ambiguous. Germline CDR1 MNHEY, CDR2 SVGAGI. The CDR3 sequence is 14 residues long. V lost 8 bases to trimming and J lost 7 bases, with 20 bases between them. The CDR3 coding sequence is TGTGCCAGCCTCGGGTTAAGGACCCTTCGTGGCTACACCTTC. Protein sequence: CASLGLRTLRGYTF.

The V gene is TRBV7-2, the J gene TRBJ1-5; D is ambiguous. The germline V gene has CDR1 SGHTA and CDR2 FQGNSA. V gave up 2 bases and J gave up 6 bases, with 11 bases separating them. The CDR3 extends over 14 amino acids. DNA for the CDR3: TGTGCCAGCAGCTTAAAGTTCGACGGTCAGCCCCAGCATTTT. It yields the protein CASSLKFDGQPQHF.

The table lists this clone with a count of one. V is TRBV30 and J is TRBJ2-5; D possibly corresponds to TRBD1 (6 bases). Germline assignment: CDR1 GTSNPN and CDR2 SVGIG (reference sequence). The CDR3 consists of 15 residues. Trimming took off 2 bases at V and 5 bases at J, with 18 bases between the two ends. CDR3 in DNA: TGTGCCTGGAGTCTCCCAGGGGCGTTCGGGGAGACCCAGTACTTC. Residues: CAWSLPGAFGETQYF.

This chain connects TRBV30 to TRBJ1-6; D gene unclear. Trimming cost V 7 bases and J 14 bases, with 12 bases left between them. Germline V gives CDR1 GTSNPN, CDR2 SVGIG (reference sequence). This CDR3 has 10 residues. CDR3 sequence: CASAGPTLHF. The CDR3 DNA sequence: TGTGCCTCAGCCGGGCCAACCCTCCACTTT.

V and J are TRBV10-3 and TRBJ2-1; the D is unclear. The CDR3 runs to 13 residues. The V and J ends lost 3 bases and 6 bases respectively, with 9 bases between them. In germline, CDR1 is ENHRY, CDR2 SYGVKD. This CDR3 is CAISEGLINEQFF. The CDR3, as DNA: TGTGCCATCAGTGAAGGCCTAATCAATGAGCAGTTCTTC.

The CDR3 sequence is CSVGDTQETQYF. The CDR3 DNA reads TGCAGCGTTGGGGACACTCAAGAGACCCAGTACTTC. The rearrangement uses TRBV29-1 and TRBJ2-5; possible D gene TRBD1, 6 bases. V dropped 4 bases and J dropped 2 bases, with 8 bases sitting between them. The CDR3 consists of 12 residues. Per germline, CDR1 SQVTM and CDR2 ANQGSEA.

The chain couples TRBV14 to TRBJ2-7, with D unresolved. Looked up from germline, CDR1 is SGHDN and CDR2 is FVKESK. The CDR3 runs to 12 residues. V was cut by 2 bases and J by 7 bases, with 9 bases left in between. Here the CDR3 reads CASSQNSREQYF. In nucleotides, the CDR3 is TGTGCCAGCAGCCAAAACAGCCGTGAGCAGTACTTC.

This clone was detected a few times. The chain is built from TRBV4-2 and TRBJ2-7, with D tentatively TRBD2 (5 bases). V lost 4 bases and J 4 bases, leaving 17 bases between the germline ends. The CDR3 is 15 residues long. Germline assignment: CDR1 LGHNA and CDR2 YNFKEQ. The CDR3 is CASSPLGAASYEQYF. The CDR3 DNA follows: TGTGCCAGCAGCCCTCTGGGAGCGGCGTCGTACGAGCAGTACTTC.

This clone showed up just a few times. CDR3 in amino acids: CASTIGTNYGYTF. CDR3 DNA sequence: TGCGCCAGCACCATAGGAACTAACTATGGCTACACCTTC. The chain recombines TRBV5-1 with TRBJ1-2, with D unresolved. This CDR3 spans 13 amino acids. Germline CDR1 SGHRS, CDR2 YFSETQ. V was clipped by 6 bases and J by 0 bases, with 9 bases between them.

V usage is TRBV5-4 and J usage is TRBJ2-4; TRBD1 agrees at 7 bases. The CDR3 has 13 residues. J lost 6 bases, V lost 3 bases, and 3 bases had no gene match. Germline V gene data show CDR1 as SGHNT and CDR2 as YYREEE (reference sequence). CDR3: CASSWGQLNIQYF. CDR3 bases: TGTGCCAGCAGCTGGGGACAGCTAAACATTCAGTACTTC.